Listed below are T cell receptor beta chains from one sample, sequenced in a study of shared clonotypes between healthy human individuals. Sequenced by immunoSEQ multiplex PCR; TCRdb stores in-frame clones only, minus some. The table has approximately 2,200,000 clones, about 92% seen once; the top ten hold roughly 1.8%. The sample comprised naive CD8+ T cells from PBMCs. The receptors stem from a man in his late teens or twenties in good health. Some clones in this sample may be carry-over from other donors' samples. The conserved cysteine and the conserved F or W are not part of the CDR3 here. A D gene is named only where the DNA matches it firmly.

j_call: TRBJ2-3; d_call: TRBD2; v_call: TRBV19; cdr3_aa: ASSIQASGRYADTQY
j_call: TRBJ1-4; d_call: .; v_call: TRBV18; cdr3_aa: ASSLGRNEKLF
j_call: TRBJ2-5; d_call: TRBD2; v_call: TRBV7-9; cdr3_aa: ASNGGIGETQY
j_call: TRBJ2-7; d_call: TRBD2; v_call: TRBV27; cdr3_aa: ASSFQPSGRAYEQY
j_call: TRBJ1-6; d_call: .; v_call: TRBV5-3; cdr3_aa: ARSLRVWRWGGNSPLH
j_call: TRBJ2-2; d_call: .; v_call: TRBV27; cdr3_aa: ASTDDGTLSNTGELF
j_call: TRBJ1-4; d_call: .; v_call: TRBV5-8; cdr3_aa: ASRLGPREKLF
j_call: TRBJ2-3; d_call: TRBD1; v_call: TRBV27; cdr3_aa: ASTRQGAADTQY
j_call: TRBJ1-2; d_call: .; v_call: TRBV4-1; cdr3_aa: ASSQDPGNLYGYT
j_call: TRBJ2-1; d_call: TRBD2; v_call: TRBV2; cdr3_aa: ASSDLAGVYNEQF
j_call: TRBJ1-2; d_call: TRBD1; v_call: TRBV19; cdr3_aa: ASRDRVYGYT
j_call: TRBJ2-5; d_call: .; v_call: TRBV5-1; cdr3_aa: ASSLDRAVETQY
j_call: TRBJ1-2; d_call: TRBD1; v_call: TRBV27; cdr3_aa: ASSTYRGRDGYT
j_call: TRBJ1-2; d_call: .; v_call: TRBV27; cdr3_aa: ASSSPASGINGYT
j_call: TRBJ1-2; d_call: .; v_call: TRBV5-6; cdr3_aa: ASSSGPRLSGYT
j_call: TRBJ1-1; d_call: .; v_call: TRBV5-5; cdr3_aa: ASSLWAAGLTEAF
j_call: TRBJ1-1; d_call: .; v_call: TRBV6-5; cdr3_aa: ASSYGGPEGAF
j_call: TRBJ1-2; d_call: TRBD1; v_call: TRBV15; cdr3_aa: ATSRGFRDRADYGYT
j_call: TRBJ2-1; d_call: TRBD2; v_call: TRBV7-6; cdr3_aa: ASSERRGEIELNEQF
j_call: TRBJ1-1; d_call: .; v_call: TRBV28; cdr3_aa: ASSSTPWGTEAF
j_call: TRBJ1-1; d_call: .; v_call: TRBV5-1; cdr3_aa: ASSLFGYTEAF
j_call: TRBJ1-2; d_call: .; v_call: TRBV5-6; cdr3_aa: ASSLGGLDT
j_call: TRBJ2-4; d_call: TRBD2; v_call: TRBV7-9; cdr3_aa: ASSLSGTSGRAVIQY
j_call: TRBJ2-7; d_call: TRBD2; v_call: TRBV28; cdr3_aa: ASKWTSGSYEQY
j_call: TRBJ2-7; d_call: .; v_call: TRBV2; cdr3_aa: ASRSSEGGEQY
j_call: TRBJ2-4; d_call: .; v_call: TRBV7-9; cdr3_aa: ASSSTVAKNIQY
j_call: TRBJ1-1; d_call: .; v_call: TRBV7-3; cdr3_aa: ASSLIRRGKTEAF
j_call: TRBJ2-3; d_call: TRBD1; v_call: TRBV28; cdr3_aa: ASSFPRGRVTDTQY
j_call: TRBJ2-7; d_call: .; v_call: TRBV25-1; cdr3_aa: ASGDGYEQY
j_call: TRBJ2-7; d_call: TRBD1; v_call: TRBV7-9; cdr3_aa: ASPGTGNNEQY
j_call: TRBJ1-1; d_call: .; v_call: TRBV7-9; cdr3_aa: ASSLAAGEAF
j_call: TRBJ1-2; d_call: .; v_call: TRBV9; cdr3_aa: ASSVGGGGNYGYT
j_call: TRBJ2-1; d_call: TRBD2; v_call: TRBV27; cdr3_aa: ASGIAGNYNEQF
j_call: TRBJ1-4; d_call: .; v_call: TRBV19; cdr3_aa: ASRIGARDEKLF
j_call: TRBJ2-2; d_call: TRBD2; v_call: TRBV29-1; cdr3_aa: SVEGLAMGTGELF
j_call: TRBJ2-3; d_call: .; v_call: TRBV7-6; cdr3_aa: ASSEQGFYTDTQY
j_call: TRBJ1-1; d_call: .; v_call: TRBV19; cdr3_aa: ASSIEGHPNTEAF
j_call: TRBJ1-1; d_call: .; v_call: TRBV6-5; cdr3_aa: ASSYLQGIDTEAF
j_call: TRBJ1-2; d_call: .; v_call: TRBV6-1; cdr3_aa: ASSTGLPQPYT
j_call: TRBJ1-1; d_call: .; v_call: TRBV15; cdr3_aa: ATSRGAEGTNTEAF
j_call: TRBJ1-1; d_call: .; v_call: TRBV19; cdr3_aa: ATVDGVTNTEAF
j_call: TRBJ1-4; d_call: .; v_call: TRBV15; cdr3_aa: ATSGLAGINEKLF
j_call: TRBJ2-7; d_call: .; v_call: TRBV27; cdr3_aa: ASSSGTYEQY
j_call: TRBJ1-5; d_call: .; v_call: TRBV27; cdr3_aa: ASSWAAGYQPQH
j_call: TRBJ2-7; d_call: .; v_call: TRBV6-5; cdr3_aa: ATQETPGYEQY
j_call: TRBJ1-2; d_call: .; v_call: TRBV29-1; cdr3_aa: SVDGPNYGYT
j_call: TRBJ2-1; d_call: TRBD2; v_call: TRBV7-9; cdr3_aa: ASSFGLAGEDEQF
j_call: TRBJ2-5; d_call: TRBD2; v_call: TRBV4-3; cdr3_aa: ASSQEWASGRASETQY
j_call: TRBJ2-2; d_call: TRBD1; v_call: TRBV10-1; cdr3_aa: ASSARDRMNTGELF
j_call: TRBJ1-2; d_call: .; v_call: TRBV5-5; cdr3_aa: ASSLGDSNYGYT
j_call: TRBJ2-7; d_call: TRBD2; v_call: TRBV11-2; cdr3_aa: ASSFPRSGSPMWEQY
j_call: TRBJ2-1; d_call: .; v_call: TRBV6-5; cdr3_aa: ASSLGLHNEQF
j_call: TRBJ2-5; d_call: TRBD1; v_call: TRBV25-1; cdr3_aa: ATQEGQGGGETQY
j_call: TRBJ2-1; d_call: .; v_call: TRBV6-5; cdr3_aa: ASSYGASDEQF
j_call: TRBJ2-7; d_call: .; v_call: TRBV5-1; cdr3_aa: ASSLGAAGLHEQY
j_call: TRBJ2-7; d_call: TRBD1; v_call: TRBV10-2; cdr3_aa: ASSATGTGLYEQY
j_call: TRBJ2-1; d_call: TRBD2; v_call: TRBV6-6; cdr3_aa: ASRLAGGHHEQF
j_call: TRBJ2-4; d_call: TRBD2; v_call: TRBV7-3; cdr3_aa: ASSLLAGGVDIQY
j_call: TRBJ2-5; d_call: .; v_call: TRBV5-8; cdr3_aa: ASSLDSGGFFGETQY